Listed below are T cell receptor beta chains from one sample, sequenced in a study of early T cells in non-severe SARS-CoV-2 infection. TCRdb re-called the 5' RACE reads through MiXCR, storing one row per CDR3 protein. The repertoire consists of roughly 32,000 distinct CDR3 sequences, with about 10% occurring once and the leading ten covering about 13%. Source material: whole blood. The receptors here all came from an adult who was a healthcare worker with PCR-confirmed SARS-CoV-2 infection or an uninfected control (not recorded which). CDR3s include the opening cysteine and the closing phenylalanine or tryptophan. The D gene is left open where the match is weak. Size values are once, few and many counts, or a class for expanded clones, and some rows have none.

J,D,V,size,CDR3,DNA
TRBJ2-3,TRBD2,TRBV11-3,many,CASSSGGDYTDTQYF,TGTGCCAGCAGCTCCGGCGGGGACTACACAGATACGCAGTATTTT
TRBJ2-7,.,TRBV4-2,few,CASSQGFTEAANEQYF,TGTGCCAGCAGCCAAGGCTTTACGGAGGCGGCCAACGAGCAGTACTTC
TRBJ1-2,.,TRBV6-5,.,CASKVGHGYGYTF,TGTGCCAGCAAAGTGGGACACGGCTATGGCTACACCTTC
TRBJ1-1,.,TRBV27,few,CASSLSDRNTEAFF,TGTGCCAGCAGTTTATCGGACAGAAACACTGAAGCTTTCTTT
TRBJ1-4,.,TRBV3-1,.,CASSRTMELWSGEKLFF,TGTGCCAGCAGCCGGACCATGGAGCTTTGGAGTGGTGAAAAACTGTTTTTT
TRBJ1-6,TRBD1,TRBV7-9,.,CASSQGQYNSPLHF,TGTGCCAGCAGCCAGGGACAGTATAATTCACCCCTCCACTTT
TRBJ2-1,TRBD2,TRBV7-9,few,CASSLPGLAGGSEQFF,TGTGCCAGCAGTCTCCCGGGACTAGCGGGGGGGTCGGAGCAGTTCTTC
TRBJ2-7,.,TRBV20-1,.,CSAGGQDAYEQYF,TGCAGTGCCGGGGGGCAGGACGCCTACGAGCAGTACTTC
TRBJ2-1,.,TRBV7-3,many,CASSPQQGYNEQFF,TGTGCCAGCAGCCCGCAGCAGGGGTACAATGAGCAGTTCTTC
TRBJ1-5,TRBD1,TRBV10-3,many,CATNNRGKDQPQHF,TGTGCCACCAATAACAGGGGCAAGGATCAGCCCCAGCATTTT
TRBJ2-3,.,TRBV5-6,many,CASSRFSTDTQYF,TGTGCCAGCAGCCGTTTTAGCACAGATACGCAGTATTTT
TRBJ1-1,.,TRBV11-3,many,CASSLLGYTEAFF,TGTGCCAGCAGCCTATTGGGATACACTGAAGCTTTCTTT
TRBJ1-5,.,TRBV3-1,many,CASSQVIDRQPQHF,TGTGCCAGCAGCCAAGTGATAGATCGTCAGCCCCAGCATTTT
TRBJ2-4,TRBD1,TRBV12-3/TRBV12-4,few,CASSLSLAGGSAKNIQYF,TGTGCCAGCAGTTTATCTCTGGCAGGGGGCTCGGCCAAAAACATTCAGTACTTC
TRBJ1-5,.,TRBV29-1,.,CSVVWFGHIGNQPQHF,TGCAGCGTTGTATGGTTCGGACATATTGGCAATCAGCCCCAGCATTTT
TRBJ2-7,.,TRBV6-5,.,CASSYFYRGPRAQYF,TGTGCCAGCAGTTACTTCTATCGCGGTCCCAGGGCGCAGTACTTC
TRBJ1-1,.,TRBV20-1,.,CSAPEAFF,TGCAGTGCTCCTGAAGCTTTCTTT
TRBJ2-3,.,TRBV7-3,many,CASSTVNADTQYF,TGTGCCAGCAGCACGGTAAACGCAGATACGCAGTATTTT
TRBJ2-4,.,TRBV11-2,many,CASSLAGVNIQYF,TGTGCCAGCAGCTTAGCGGGGGTAAACATTCAGTACTTC
TRBJ2-7,.,TRBV3-1,few,CASSRTGLYEQYF,TGTGCCAGCAGCCGGACGGGCCTTTACGAGCAGTACTTC
TRBJ2-1,TRBD2,TRBV4-3,many,CASSHLTSGDWGKQFF,TGCGCCAGCAGCCACCTCACTAGCGGGGATTGGGGTAAGCAGTTCTTC
TRBJ2-1,TRBD2,TRBV24-1,many,CATSDLGLAGDEQFF,TGTGCCACCAGTGATTTGGGTCTAGCGGGGGATGAGCAGTTCTTC
TRBJ1-5,.,TRBV4-2,many,CASSQGQVDQPQHF,TGTGCCAGCAGCCAAGGCCAGGTTGATCAGCCCCAGCATTTT
TRBJ2-5,.,TRBV7-9,many,CASSFRGQETQYF,TGTGCCAGCAGCTTCCGTGGGCAAGAGACCCAGTACTTC
TRBJ1-2,.,TRBV7-2,many,CASSLSGRGTMGGYTF,TGTGCCAGCAGCTTATCAGGGCGAGGGACTATGGGTGGCTACACCTTC
TRBJ1-5,.,TRBV6-5,many,CASSSRRADQPQHF,TGTGCCAGCAGTTCCAGACGGGCGGATCAGCCCCAGCATTTT
TRBJ2-2,TRBD1,TRBV5-4,.,CASSPPGQMNTGELFF,TGTGCCAGCAGTCCTCCGGGACAGATGAACACCGGGGAGCTGTTTTTT
TRBJ2-2,TRBD1,TRBV7-3,few,CASSYPAQGARTGELFF,TGTGCCAGCAGCTACCCGGCACAGGGGGCGCGCACCGGGGAGCTGTTTTTT
TRBJ1-6,.,TRBV30,many,CAWSEDSRADNSPLHF,TGTGCCTGGAGTGAAGACAGCCGCGCGGATAATTCACCCCTCCACTTT